This T cell receptor (beta chain) stems from a study of blood T cells in healthy people across ages. Next came a second PCR, run for about 7 to 11 cycles, which used a sample-barcoded 5' primer along with a J-beta primer mix. TCRdb recomputed calls from the 5' RACE reads with MiXCR, one row per CDR3 protein. The sample records some 1 million distinct CDR3 sequences, more than 40% being singletons. In germline, CDR1 is KGHSH, CDR2 LQKENI. The CDR3 runs to 16 residues. Trimming removed 6 bases at V and 0 bases at J, with 15 bases between. The rearrangement links TRBV18 to TRBJ2-1; D is possibly TRBD1 or TRBD2 (5 bases each). The sample consisted of blood. This receptor was taken from a woman aged 60-70 years in good health. In DNA, the CDR3 is TGTGCCAGCTCTAAGGGACCAGGCAGCTCCTACAATGAGCAGTTCTTC. This translates into CASSKGPGSSYNEQFF. Using reference TRBV18 and TRBJ2-1 for the parts outside the CDR3, the full variable domain is NAGVMQNPRHLVRRRGQEARLRCSPMKGHSHVYWYRQLPEEGLKFMVYLQKENIIDESGMPKERFSAEFPKEGPSILRIQQVVRGDSAAYFCASSKGPGSSYNEQFFGPGTRLTVL.